This T cell receptor beta chain was sequenced for a study of patients and donors after allogeneic stem cell transplantation. V dropped 1 base and J dropped 2; count of bases not matched to a gene: 9. Germline V gives CDR1 DFQATT, CDR2 SNEGSKA (reference sequence). There are 18 residues in the CDR3. One entry per CDR3 protein, called by TCRdb with MiXCR from the RT-PCR reads. Among roughly 190,000 distinct CDR3 sequences, less than 45% were seen once, and the ten largest hold about 35%. The sequencing sample was made of blood, either unsorted or a sorted T cell fraction (not recorded which). The chain carries TRBV20-1 and TRBJ2-2, with 11 bases fitting TRBD2. The source is a human donor who was either an allogeneic HSCT recipient or a stem cell or donor lymphocyte infusion donor (not recorded which). It is not recorded whose cells these are; they may come from a transplant donor. CDR3 loop: CSARAPGLADSNTGELFF. DNA of the CDR3: TGCAGTGCTAGAGCTCCGGGACTAGCGGATTCTAACACCGGGGAGCTGTTTTTT.